A single sample is the source of the 25 T cell receptor beta chains below, sequenced in a study of shared clonotypes between healthy human individuals. Libraries were prepared by immunoSEQ multiplex PCR; TCRdb keeps only in-frame clonotypes and omits some of them. Among fewer than 600,000 clones, 75% to 85% were seen once, and the ten largest hold 10% to 15%. Sample: PBMCs. The source of these receptors is a woman aged 40 to 55 in good health. Some clones in this sample may be carry-over from other donors' samples.

The chain carries TRBV27 and TRBJ2-7; 9 bases agree with TRBD2. CDR1 is MNHEY and CDR2 is SMNVEV in the germline V gene (reference sequence). The CDR3 is 13 residues long. With 6 bases clipped from V and 6 bases from J, the junction kept 6 bases outside the gene matches. The CDR3 region is CASRWTSASEQYF. CDR3 nucleotide sequence: TGTGCCAGCAGATGGACTAGCGCAAGCGAGCAGTACTTC.

This clone was detected only a few times. V gene TRBV28 combines with J gene TRBJ1-2, with D unclear. The length of the CDR3 is 12 residues. In germline, CDR1 is MDHEN, CDR2 SYDVKM. The ends were cut back, 4 bases at V and 7 bases at J, with 10 bases in the middle. In DNA, the CDR3 is TGTGCCAGCAGTTCCCGGTTTGGTGGCTACACCTTC. This sequence encodes CASSSRFGGYTF.

V gene TRBV9 combines with J gene TRBJ2-2, with 9 nucleotides matching TRBD2. This CDR3 spans 16 amino acids. V lost 4 bases to trimming and J lost 2 bases; unmatched junction nucleotides: 6. In germline, CDR1 is SGDLS, CDR2 YYNGEE. CDR3 loop: CASSSRLAVNTGELFF. The CDR3 DNA follows: TGTGCCAGCAGCTCTAGACTAGCGGTAAACACCGGGGAGCTGTTTTTT.

This chain joins TRBV9 and TRBJ1-2; D not resolved. Germline CDR1 SGDLS, CDR2 YYNGEE. The length of the CDR3 is 14 residues. With 5 bases removed from V and 3 bases from J, the gap between germline ends came to 14 bases. This CDR3 is CASSPGSQDYGYTF. Here the CDR3 DNA reads TGTGCCAGCAGTCCCGGGTCCCAGGACTATGGCTACACCTTC.

The chain uses TRBV27 and TRBJ2-5; 10 bases line up with TRBD2. With V trimmed by 2 bases and J by 3 bases, 0 bases remained unmatched. The CDR3 runs 14 residues. Germline CDR1 is MNHEY and CDR2 is SMNVEV (reference sequence). In DNA, the CDR3 is TGTGCCAGCAGTTTAGGACTAGCGGAAGAGACCCAGTACTTC. This gives the protein CASSLGLAEETQYF.

The chain carries TRBV19 and TRBJ1-2; 10 nucleotides agree with TRBD1. The CDR3 is 17 residues long. The ends lost 6 bases at V and 4 bases at J; junction bases unmatched: 14. Germline CDR1 and CDR2: LNHDA and SQIVND (reference sequence). The CDR3 sequence: CASSLSRGTGASYGYTF. CDR3 coding DNA: TGTGCCAGTAGCCTCTCCCGGGGGACAGGGGCTAGCTATGGCTACACCTTC.

The chain combines TRBV28 with TRBJ1-1, with D unclear. This CDR3 spans 15 amino acids. Trimming shortened V by 1 base and J by 1 base, and 10 bases separated the two germline ends. Looked up from germline, CDR1 is MDHEN and CDR2 is SYDVKM. The CDR3 spells CASSLLGLGNTEAFF. CDR3 DNA sequence: TGTGCCAGCAGTTTATTGGGATTAGGGAACACTGAAGCTTTCTTT.

The chain is built from TRBV6-5 and TRBJ2-7; TRBD1 matches 8 bases. CDR1 is MNHEY, CDR2 SVGAGI, per germline. This CDR3 has 15 amino acids. J gave up 2 bases and V 6 bases, and 9 bases lay outside the gene matches. The CDR3 here is CASSRLGTGTYEQYF. CDR3 DNA: TGTGCCAGCAGCCGCCTAGGGACAGGCACCTACGAGCAGTACTTC.

The chain couples TRBV15 to TRBJ2-3, with unresolved D. V lost 0 bases and J lost 7, with 17 bases in between. The CDR3 loop spans 16 amino acids. Germline V gene sequence: CDR1 LNHNV, CDR2 YYDKDF (reference sequence). In nucleotides, the CDR3 is TGTGCCACCAGCAGAGATCTCCGGGCTAGTCTGTATACGCAGTATTTT. This codes for CATSRDLRASLYTQYF.

The chain uses TRBV28 and TRBJ2-2; 12 nucleotides agree with TRBD1. Trimming removed 8 bases from V and 5 bases from J; junction bases left unmatched: 6. Germline V gene lookup returns CDR1 MDHEN and CDR2 SYDVKM. This CDR3 comprises 15 residues. Here the CDR3 reads CASWDRGLGTGELFF. Here the CDR3 DNA reads TGTGCCAGCTGGGACAGGGGGCTTGGAACCGGGGAGCTGTTTTTT.

V is TRBV6-1 and J is TRBJ2-1, with 9 bases fitting TRBD2. V lost 4 bases, J lost 5 bases, and 6 bases stayed unmatched. Germline V gene lookup returns CDR1 MNHNS and CDR2 SASEGT. The CDR3 spans 15 residues. This CDR3 is CASSGREGPNNEQFF. The CDR3 DNA follows: TGTGCCAGCAGTGGGCGGGAGGGCCCTAACAATGAGCAGTTCTTC.

The chain combines TRBV5-1 with TRBJ2-5, with unresolved D. This CDR3 spans 13 amino acids. The V gene's germline CDR1 is SGHRS and CDR2 YFSETQ. V was shortened by 2 bases and J by 3 bases, with 8 bases between the two germline ends. The CDR3: CASSFHYKETQYF. The CDR3 DNA is TGCGCCAGCAGCTTCCACTACAAAGAGACCCAGTACTTC. Variable domain in full (rest from reference TRBV5-1 and TRBJ2-5): KAGVTQTPRYLIKTRGQQVTLSCSPISGHRSVSWYQQTPGQGLQFLFEYFSETQRNKGNFPGRFSGRQFSNSRSEMNVSTLELGDSALYLCASSFHYKETQYFGPGTRLLVL.

The rearrangement uses TRBV2 and TRBJ2-4; possibly TRBD1 for D (5 bases). The CDR3 has 13 residues. V dropped 7 bases and J dropped 2 bases, with 9 bases sitting between them. Germline V gives CDR1 SNHLY, CDR2 FYNNEI. The CDR3 reads CASNRRTKNIQYF. CDR3 DNA: TGTGCCAGCAACAGGCGGACCAAAAACATTCAGTACTTC.

V gene TRBV11-2 combines with J gene TRBJ2-3; the match to TRBD2 covers 10 bases. Germline CDR1 is SGHAT and CDR2 is FQNNGV. J gave up 3 bases and V 1 base, and 4 bases lay outside the gene matches. The CDR3 consists of 16 residues. CDR3 nucleotide sequence: TGTGCCAGCAGCTTAGGACCACTAGCGGGAACAGATACGCAGTATTTT. Its protein is CASSLGPLAGTDTQYF.

This clone was observed a handful of times. This may be a read error: a much more frequent sequence differs by one nucleotide. This chain connects TRBV4-2 to TRBJ1-1; possibly TRBD1 for D (5 bases). Germline assignment: CDR1 LGHNA and CDR2 YNFKEQ. The V end was cut by 4 bases, the J end by 1 base, with 7 bases between. The CDR3 extends over 13 amino acids. In nucleotides, the CDR3 is TGTGCCAGCAGCCCAGGACAGAACACTGAAGCTTTCTTT. Protein: CASSPGQNTEAFF.

This rearrangement joins TRBV5-1 to TRBJ2-3; maybe TRBD1 (6 bases). The CDR3 spans 16 residues. The germline CDR1 and CDR2 sequences are SGHRS and YFSETQ. The ends were cut back, 0 bases at V and 2 bases at J, with 13 bases in the middle. The CDR3 nucleotides are TGCGCCAGCAGCTTGGAGGGGGAGTTGACCACAGATACGCAGTATTTT. This sequence encodes CASSLEGELTTDTQYF.

This clone was counted once. The CDR3 DNA sequence: TGTGCTAGTGGTCAAGAAAGCAATCAGCCCCAGCATTTT. Translated: CASGQESNQPQHF. The chain uses TRBV12-5 and TRBJ1-5; D is ambiguous. Trimming cost V 5 bases and J 1 base, with 6 bases left between them. There are 13 residues in the CDR3. The germline gives CDR1 LGHNT, CDR2 FRNRAP.

This sequence joins TRBV19 and TRBJ2-3; 7 positions agree with TRBD1. The CDR3 is made up of 13 amino acids. The germline V gene has CDR1 LNHDA and CDR2 SQIVND (reference sequence). V was pared by 7 bases and J by 3 bases, with 4 bases of the junction left unmatched. The CDR3 nucleotides read TGTGCCAGTAAGGCCAGGGGGACAGATACGCAGTATTTT. As protein: CASKARGTDTQYF. The full variable domain, completed using reference TRBV19 and TRBJ2-3, is DGGITQSPKYLFRKEGQNVTLSCEQNLNHDAMYWYRQDPGQGLRLIYYSQIVNDFQKGDIAEGYSVSREKKESFPLTVTSAQKNPTAFYLCASKARGTDTQYFGPGTRLTVL.

This clone was counted a single time. The rearrangement joins TRBV10-1 to TRBJ1-3; no firm D call. This CDR3 is built from 14 residues. Deletions cut 2 bases from V and 0 bases from J, with 5 bases between. Germline CDR1 and CDR2: WNHNN and SYGVQD (reference sequence). The CDR3, as DNA: TGCGCCAGCAGTGAGGGATTCTCTGGAAACACCATATATTTT. It yields the protein CASSEGFSGNTIYF.

The chain recombines TRBV6-6 with TRBJ2-2; D unresolved. CDR3 length: 14 amino acids. In germline, CDR1 is MNHNY, CDR2 SVGAGI (reference sequence). V lost 6 bases, J lost 4 bases, and 12 bases lay in between. As DNA, the CDR3 is TGTGCCAGCAGCCCCCGGTTTGGCACCGGGGAGCTGTTTTTT. Protein sequence: CASSPRFGTGELFF.

The chain combines TRBV19 with TRBJ2-1, with 8 bases that match TRBD2. CDR3 size: 15 residues. The V gene end was trimmed by 3 bases and the J gene end by 5 bases; junction bases not matched to a gene: 6. CDR1 LNHDA and CDR2 SQIVND come from the germline V gene (reference sequence). CDR3 DNA sequence: TGTGCCAGTAGTATCATAGCGGGGTCAAACAATGAGCAGTTCTTC. It encodes CASSIIAGSNNEQFF.

The chain has TRBV29-1 and TRBJ2-1, with D hard to call. Trimming removed 7 bases at V and 4 bases at J, with 11 bases between. Germline assignment: CDR1 SQVTM and CDR2 ANQGSEA. This CDR3 has 12 amino acids. The CDR3 DNA reads TGCAGCGCAACGGAGAGTTACAATGAGCAGTTCTTC. It codes for CSATESYNEQFF.

A remark on this clone: One end of the junction is discordant with germline, which a read error may explain. This sequence joins TRBV7-3 and TRBJ2-2; 8 bases fit TRBD2. The germline V gene encodes CDR1 SGHTA and CDR2 FQGTGA. The CDR3 contains 15 residues. CDR3 DNA sequence: TGTGCCAGCAGCTTGACGGGAGGGAACGCCGGGGAGCTGTTTTTT. It translates to CASSLTGGNAGELFF.

The rearrangement links TRBV5-1 to TRBJ2-7, with 11 bases matching TRBD2. The junction had 5 bases not matched to a gene; V was cut back by 3 bases and J by 0 bases. Germline lookup yields CDR1 SGHRS and CDR2 YFSETQ. The CDR3 has 16 residues. The CDR3 bases are TGCGCCAGCAGCTGGGGACTAGCGGTCTCCTCCTACGAGCAGTACTTC. This codes for CASSWGLAVSSYEQYF.

The chain joins TRBV30 to TRBJ1-4, with a weak D call TRBD1 (6 bases). The CDR3 is made up of 14 amino acids. Deletions cut 0 bases from V and 8 bases from J, with 13 bases between. Germline V lookup: CDR1 GTSNPN, CDR2 SVGIG (reference sequence). CDR3 sequence reads: CAWSVGGLQEKLFF. CDR3 sequence (DNA): TGTGCCTGGAGTGTTGGGGGGCTTCAGGAAAAACTGTTTTTT.